The sequence of this T cell receptor (beta chain) was determined in a study of cytomegalovirus exposure and HLA in healthy donors. As for the study in general: Among the 350 to 400 donors who were genotyped, about 84% fell in the genetic ancestry cluster that is associated with self-reported Caucasian donors.

The PCR made use of 60 Vbeta and 13 Jbeta primers. Only in-frame clones appear in the TCRdb table, and some are missing; sequencing was by immunoSEQ multiplex PCR. The sample has 75,000 to 95,000 clones, 65% to 80% seen once. The CDR3 has 13 amino acids. Trimming removed 1 base from V and 7 bases from J, with 8 bases in between. Germline V CDR1 and CDR2: SEHNR, FQNEAQ (reference sequence). This clone was seen a few times. Its antigen is still unknown. At the DNA level, this CDR3 is encoded by other sequences in the same sample as well. Study-wide points: Testing in vitro showed three CMV-associated chains specific for CMV antigens. Earlier results showed most TCR beta V segments being productive about 87% or about 30% of the time. A reported reduction in N-insertions relative to the approximately 600-donor mean was seen in an Asian-associated ancestry cluster in a later analysis.

The clonotype was recovered from a human donor in good health. The rearrangement links TRBV7-9 to TRBJ1-5; TRBD1 is a possible D gene (6 bases). Input material: PBMCs. CDR3 sequence: CASSLVGGQPQHF. Here the CDR3 DNA reads TGTGCCAGCAGCTTAGTTGGGGGCCAGCCCCAGCATTTT.